Given below is one T cell receptor beta chain in context. Sequencing was performed with immunoSEQ multiplex PCR; in TCRdb, only in-frame clones are kept and a portion is missing. The table lists some 120,000 clones, over 80% of them singletons. This entry is derived from a study of blood T cell repertoires in COVID-19. Germline CDR1 and CDR2: SGHVS and FNYEAQ. This CDR3 contains 16 residues. V was clipped by 5 bases and J by 4 bases, with 17 bases between them. This chain uses TRBV7-6 with TRBJ2-2; the D is unclear. The TCR comes from a man younger than 40 with acute or convalescent COVID-19. The specimen was peripheral blood. The DNA of the CDR3 is TGTGCCAGCAGCCCCATCGCAGAGGTCCGCACCGGGGAGCTGTTTTTT. It translates to CASSPIAEVRTGELFF.